This entry is about one T cell receptor (beta chain). This specimen comes from a study of shared clonotypes between healthy human individuals. Assay: immunoSEQ multiplex PCR; the TCRdb copy retains only in-frame clones and omits some. Of 2 million to 2.5 million clones listed, approximately 96% are singletons. CDR1 SNHLY and CDR2 FYNNEI come from the germline V gene. This CDR3 has 11 residues. Trimming removed 6 bases at V and 4 bases at J, with 6 bases between. What was sequenced was naive CD4+ T cells sorted from blood. Subset: CD45RA+ positively selected. The chain joins TRBV2 to TRBJ1-1; D not certain. This TCR derives from a man between 18 and 29 years old in good health. CDR3 residues: CASSESTEAFF. Here the CDR3 DNA reads TGTGCCAGCAGCGAGTCCACTGAAGCTTTCTTT.